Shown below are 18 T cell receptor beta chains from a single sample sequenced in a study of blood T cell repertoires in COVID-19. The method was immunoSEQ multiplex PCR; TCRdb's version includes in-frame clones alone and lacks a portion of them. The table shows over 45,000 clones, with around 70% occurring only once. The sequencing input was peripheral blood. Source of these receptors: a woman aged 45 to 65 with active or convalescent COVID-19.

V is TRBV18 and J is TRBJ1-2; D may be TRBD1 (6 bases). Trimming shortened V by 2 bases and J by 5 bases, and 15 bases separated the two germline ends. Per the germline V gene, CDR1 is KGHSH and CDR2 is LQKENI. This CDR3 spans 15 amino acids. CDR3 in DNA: TGTGCCAGCTCACCAAGGGACATCACCCGATATGGCTACACCTTC. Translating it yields CASSPRDITRYGYTF.

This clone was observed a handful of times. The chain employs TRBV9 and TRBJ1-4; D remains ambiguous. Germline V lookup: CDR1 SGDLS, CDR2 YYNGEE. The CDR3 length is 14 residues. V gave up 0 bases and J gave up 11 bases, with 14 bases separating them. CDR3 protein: CASSVDTQPTKLFF. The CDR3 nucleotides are TGTGCCAGCAGCGTAGATACCCAGCCGACTAAACTGTTTTTT. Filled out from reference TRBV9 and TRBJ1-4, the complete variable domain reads DSGVTQTPKHLITATGQRVTLRCSPRSGDLSVYWYQQSLDQGLQFLIQYYNGEERAKGNILERFSAQQFPDLHSELNLSSLELGDSALYFCASSVDTQPTKLFFGSGTQLSVL.

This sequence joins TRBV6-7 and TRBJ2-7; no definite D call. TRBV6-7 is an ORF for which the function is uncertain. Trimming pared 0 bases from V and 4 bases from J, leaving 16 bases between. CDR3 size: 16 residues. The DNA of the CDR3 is TGTGCCAGCAGTTACTCTTACTTCCAATCCCATTACGAGCAGTACTTC. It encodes CASSYSYFQSHYEQYF.

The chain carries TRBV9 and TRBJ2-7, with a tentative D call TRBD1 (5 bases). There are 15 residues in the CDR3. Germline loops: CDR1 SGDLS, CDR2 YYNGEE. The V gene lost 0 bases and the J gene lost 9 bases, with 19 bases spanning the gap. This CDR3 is CASSVEAGSTRLQYF. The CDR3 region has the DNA TGTGCCAGCAGCGTAGAGGCAGGGTCGACGAGGTTGCAGTACTTC.

The CDR3 DNA sequence: TGTGCCAGCAGCACCGCCCCGACTAGTTACAATGAGCAGTTCTTC. Amino acid sequence: CASSTAPTSYNEQFF. The V and J genes are TRBV9 and TRBJ2-1; the D gene is possibly TRBD2 (6 bases). The CDR3 has 15 residues. Germline-derived CDR1 and CDR2 are SGDLS and YYNGEE. Trimming stripped 4 bases from V and 4 bases from J, with 15 bases between.

In nucleotides, the CDR3 is TGTGCTAGTGGTCCACCGACCGGGACAACGAACACCGGGGAGCTGTTTTTT. This sequence encodes CASGPPTGTTNTGELFF. The rearrangement links TRBV12-5 to TRBJ2-2; D might be TRBD1 (6 bases). The length of the CDR3 is 17 residues. The germline V gene encodes CDR1 LGHNT and CDR2 FRNRAP. With 5 bases removed from V and 0 bases from J, the gap between germline ends came to 16 bases.

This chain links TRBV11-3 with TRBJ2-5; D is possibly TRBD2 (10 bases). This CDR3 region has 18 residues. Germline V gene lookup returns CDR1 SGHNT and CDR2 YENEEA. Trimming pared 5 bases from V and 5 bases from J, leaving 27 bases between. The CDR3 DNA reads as TGTGCCAGCAGCCCTGGGACAGGGCAGCGGGAGGGCCGGGAGACCCAGTACTTC. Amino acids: CASSPGTGQREGRETQYF. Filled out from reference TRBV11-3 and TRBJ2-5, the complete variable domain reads EAGVVQSPRYKIIEKKQPVAFWCNPISGHNTLYWYLQNLGQGPELLIRYENEEAVDDSQLPKDRFSAERLKGVDSTLKIQPAELGDSAVYLCASSPGTGQREGRETQYFGPGTRLLVL.

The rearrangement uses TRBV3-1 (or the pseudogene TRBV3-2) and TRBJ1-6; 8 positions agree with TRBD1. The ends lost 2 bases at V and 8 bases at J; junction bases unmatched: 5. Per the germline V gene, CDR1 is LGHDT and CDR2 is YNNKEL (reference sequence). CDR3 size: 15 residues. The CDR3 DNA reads TGTGCCAGCAGCCAATCAGGGGGCCGGGATTCACCCCTCCACTTT. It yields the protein CASSQSGGRDSPLHF.

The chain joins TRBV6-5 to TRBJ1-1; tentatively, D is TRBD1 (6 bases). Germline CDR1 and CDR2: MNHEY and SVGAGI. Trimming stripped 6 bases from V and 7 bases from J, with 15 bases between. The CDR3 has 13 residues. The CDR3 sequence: CASSRTGSGEAFF. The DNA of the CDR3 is TGTGCCAGCAGCAGAACAGGGTCCGGTGAAGCTTTCTTT.

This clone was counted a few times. The CDR3 DNA is TGTGCCAGCAGAGGGACTAGCGGGCACCAAGAGACCCAGTACTTC. The encoded protein is CASRGTSGHQETQYF. The V gene is TRBV2, the J gene TRBJ2-5, with TRBD2 identical over 12 bases. The CDR3 runs 15 residues. Germline trimming cut 6 bases from V and 0 bases from J; bases unmatched to any gene: 2. Germline values: CDR1 SNHLY, CDR2 FYNNEI.

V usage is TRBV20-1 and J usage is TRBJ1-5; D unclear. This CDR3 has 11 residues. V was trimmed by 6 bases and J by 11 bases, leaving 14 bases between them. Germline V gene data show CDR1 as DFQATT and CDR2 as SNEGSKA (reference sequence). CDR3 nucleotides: TGCAGTGCCCGGAGGGTTCGGTCCCAGCATTTT. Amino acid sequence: CSARRVRSQHF.

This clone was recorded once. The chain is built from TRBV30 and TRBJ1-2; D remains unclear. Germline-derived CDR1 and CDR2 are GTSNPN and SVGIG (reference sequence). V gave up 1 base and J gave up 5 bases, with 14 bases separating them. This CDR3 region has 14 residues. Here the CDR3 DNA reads TGTGCCTGGAGTGCCCTAGAGGGTCTTTATGGCTACACCTTC. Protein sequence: CAWSALEGLYGYTF.

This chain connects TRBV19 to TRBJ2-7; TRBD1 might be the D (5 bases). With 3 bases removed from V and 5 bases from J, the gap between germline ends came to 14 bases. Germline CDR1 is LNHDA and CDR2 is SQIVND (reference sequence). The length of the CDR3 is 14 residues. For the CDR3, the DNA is TGTGCCAGTAGTATGACACAGGATCTGAACGAGCAGTACTTC. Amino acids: CASSMTQDLNEQYF. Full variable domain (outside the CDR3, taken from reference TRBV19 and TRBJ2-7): DGGITQSPKYLFRKEGQNVTLSCEQNLNHDAMYWYRQDPGQGLRLIYYSQIVNDFQKGDIAEGYSVSREKKESFPLTVTSAQKNPTAFYLCASSMTQDLNEQYFGPGTRLTVT.

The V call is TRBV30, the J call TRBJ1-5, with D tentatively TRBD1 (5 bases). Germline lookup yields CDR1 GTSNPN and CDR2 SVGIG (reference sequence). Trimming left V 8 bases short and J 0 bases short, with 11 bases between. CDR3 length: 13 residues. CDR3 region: CASLQGSNQPQHF. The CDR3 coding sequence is TGTGCCAGCCTGCAGGGTAGCAATCAGCCCCAGCATTTT.

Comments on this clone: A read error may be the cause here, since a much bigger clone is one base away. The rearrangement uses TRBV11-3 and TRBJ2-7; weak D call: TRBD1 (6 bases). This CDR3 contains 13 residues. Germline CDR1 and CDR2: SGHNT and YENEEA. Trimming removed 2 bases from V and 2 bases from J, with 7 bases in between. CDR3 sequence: CASSLRTAYEQYF. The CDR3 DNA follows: TGTGCCAGCAGCTTAAGGACAGCCTACGAGCAGTACTTC.

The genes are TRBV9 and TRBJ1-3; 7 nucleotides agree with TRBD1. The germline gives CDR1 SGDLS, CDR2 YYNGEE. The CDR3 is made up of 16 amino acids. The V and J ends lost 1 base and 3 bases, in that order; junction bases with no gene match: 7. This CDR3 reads CASSVLPTGDGNTIYF. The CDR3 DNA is TGTGCCAGCAGCGTATTACCCACAGGGGATGGAAACACCATATATTTT. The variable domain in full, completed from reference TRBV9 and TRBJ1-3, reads DSGVTQTPKHLITATGQRVTLRCSPRSGDLSVYWYQQSLDQGLQFLIQYYNGEERAKGNILERFSAQQFPDLHSELNLSSLELGDSALYFCASSVLPTGDGNTIYFGEGSWLTVV.

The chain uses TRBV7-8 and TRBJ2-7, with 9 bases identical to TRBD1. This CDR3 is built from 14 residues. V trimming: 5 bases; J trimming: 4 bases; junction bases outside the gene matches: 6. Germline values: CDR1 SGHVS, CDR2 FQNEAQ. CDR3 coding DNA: TGTGCCAGCAGCCCCCAGGACAGGGGTTACGAGCAGTACTTC. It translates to CASSPQDRGYEQYF.

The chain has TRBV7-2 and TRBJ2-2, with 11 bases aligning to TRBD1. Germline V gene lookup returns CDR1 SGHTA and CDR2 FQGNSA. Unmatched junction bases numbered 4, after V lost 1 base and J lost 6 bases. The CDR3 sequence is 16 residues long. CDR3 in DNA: TGTGCCAGCAGCTTAGGAGGACAGGGGGCATCCGGGGAGCTGTTTTTT. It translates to CASSLGGQGASGELFF.